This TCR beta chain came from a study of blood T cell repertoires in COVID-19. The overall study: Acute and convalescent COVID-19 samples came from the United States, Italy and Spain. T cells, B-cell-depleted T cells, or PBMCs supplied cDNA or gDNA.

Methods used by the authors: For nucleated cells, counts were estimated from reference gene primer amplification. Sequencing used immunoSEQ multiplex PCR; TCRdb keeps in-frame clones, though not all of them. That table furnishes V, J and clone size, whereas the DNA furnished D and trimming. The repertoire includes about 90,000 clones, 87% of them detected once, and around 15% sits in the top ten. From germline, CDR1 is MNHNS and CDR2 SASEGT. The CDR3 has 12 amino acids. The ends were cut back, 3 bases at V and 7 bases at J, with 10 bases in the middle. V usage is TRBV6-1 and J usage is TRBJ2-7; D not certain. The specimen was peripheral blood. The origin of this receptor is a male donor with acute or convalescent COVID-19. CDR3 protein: CASSDHRREQYF. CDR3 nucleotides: TGTGCCAGCAGTGATCATCGCCGGGAGCAGTACTTC.